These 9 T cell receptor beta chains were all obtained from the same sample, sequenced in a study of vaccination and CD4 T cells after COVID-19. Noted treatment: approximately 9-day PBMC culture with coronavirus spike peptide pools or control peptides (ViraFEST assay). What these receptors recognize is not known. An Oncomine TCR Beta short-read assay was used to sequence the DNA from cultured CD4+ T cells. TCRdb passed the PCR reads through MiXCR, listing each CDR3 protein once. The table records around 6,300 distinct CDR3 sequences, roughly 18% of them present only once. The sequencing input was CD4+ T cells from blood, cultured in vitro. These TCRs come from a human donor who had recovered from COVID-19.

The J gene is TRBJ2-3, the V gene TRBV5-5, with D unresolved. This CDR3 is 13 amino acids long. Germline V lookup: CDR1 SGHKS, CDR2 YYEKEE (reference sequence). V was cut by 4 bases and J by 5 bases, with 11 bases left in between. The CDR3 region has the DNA TGTGCCAGCAGCCCTCACCCCCTAGATACGCAGTATTTT. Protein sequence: CASSPHPLDTQYF.

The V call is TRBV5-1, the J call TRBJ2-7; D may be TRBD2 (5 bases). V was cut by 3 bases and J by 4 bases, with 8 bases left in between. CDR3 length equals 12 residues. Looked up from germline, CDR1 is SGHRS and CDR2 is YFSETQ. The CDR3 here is CASSSGGYEQYF. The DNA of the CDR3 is TGCGCCAGCAGCTCCGGAGGTTACGAGCAGTACTTC.

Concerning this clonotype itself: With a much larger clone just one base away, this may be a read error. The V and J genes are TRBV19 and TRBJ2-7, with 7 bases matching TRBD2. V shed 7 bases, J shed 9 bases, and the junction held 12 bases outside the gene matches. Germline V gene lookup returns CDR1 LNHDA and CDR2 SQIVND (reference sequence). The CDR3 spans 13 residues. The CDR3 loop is CASNSYLSGGQYF. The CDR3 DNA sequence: TGTGCCAGTAACAGCTACCTTTCGGGGGGGCAGTACTTC.

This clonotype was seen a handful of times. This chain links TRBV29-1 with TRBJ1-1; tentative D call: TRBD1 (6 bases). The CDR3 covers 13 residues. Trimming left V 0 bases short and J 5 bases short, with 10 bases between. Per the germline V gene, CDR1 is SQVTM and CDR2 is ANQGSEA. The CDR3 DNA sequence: TGCAGCGTTGAAGACAGGGGAGGGACTGAAGCTTTCTTT. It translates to CSVEDRGGTEAFF.

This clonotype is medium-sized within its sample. CDR3 protein: CASSPLDEADRYNSPLHF. The CDR3 DNA reads TGTGCCAGCAGCCCATTGGATGAAGCCGACCGGTATAATTCACCCCTCCACTTT. The genes are TRBV6-2 or TRBV6-3 and TRBJ1-6; D ambiguous. V shed 6 bases and J shed 4 bases, with 22 bases lying between them. Germline V gene lookup returns CDR1 MNHEY and CDR2 SVGEGT. The CDR3 totals 18 residues.

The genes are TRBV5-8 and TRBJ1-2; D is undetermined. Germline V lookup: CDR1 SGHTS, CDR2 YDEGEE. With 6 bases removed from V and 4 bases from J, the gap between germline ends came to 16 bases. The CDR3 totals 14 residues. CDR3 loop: CASTARGPFYGYTF. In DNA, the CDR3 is TGTGCCAGCACCGCACGTGGTCCATTCTATGGCTACACCTTC.

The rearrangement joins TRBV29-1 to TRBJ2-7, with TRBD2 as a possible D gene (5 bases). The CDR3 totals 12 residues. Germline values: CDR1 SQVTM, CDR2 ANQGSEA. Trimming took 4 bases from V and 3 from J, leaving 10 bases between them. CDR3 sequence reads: CSVGAAGYEQYF. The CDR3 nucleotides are TGCAGCGTTGGGGCGGCGGGCTACGAGCAGTACTTC.

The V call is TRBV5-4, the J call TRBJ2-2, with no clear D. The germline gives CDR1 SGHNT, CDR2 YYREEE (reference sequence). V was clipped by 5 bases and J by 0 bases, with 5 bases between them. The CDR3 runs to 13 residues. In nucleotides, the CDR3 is TGTGCCAGCAGTACGGCGAACACCGGGGAGCTGTTTTTT. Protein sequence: CASSTANTGELFF.

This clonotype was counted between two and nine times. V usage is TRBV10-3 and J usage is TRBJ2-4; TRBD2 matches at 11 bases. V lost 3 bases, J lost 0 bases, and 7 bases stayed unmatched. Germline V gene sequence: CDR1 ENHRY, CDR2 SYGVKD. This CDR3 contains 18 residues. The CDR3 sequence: CAISEGASGGLAKNIQYF. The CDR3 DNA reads TGTGCCATCAGTGAAGGGGCTAGCGGGGGGCTAGCCAAAAACATTCAGTACTTC.